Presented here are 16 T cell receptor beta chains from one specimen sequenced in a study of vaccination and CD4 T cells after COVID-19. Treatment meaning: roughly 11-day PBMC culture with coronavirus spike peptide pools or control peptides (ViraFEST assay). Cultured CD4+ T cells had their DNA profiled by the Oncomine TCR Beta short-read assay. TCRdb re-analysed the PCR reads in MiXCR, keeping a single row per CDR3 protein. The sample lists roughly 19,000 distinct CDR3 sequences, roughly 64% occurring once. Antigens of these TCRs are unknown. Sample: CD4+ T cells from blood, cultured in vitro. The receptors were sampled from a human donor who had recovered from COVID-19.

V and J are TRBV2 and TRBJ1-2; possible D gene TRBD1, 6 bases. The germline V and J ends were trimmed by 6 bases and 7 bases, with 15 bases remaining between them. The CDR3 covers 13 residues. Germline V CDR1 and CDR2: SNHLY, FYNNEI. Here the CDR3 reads CASREQGGAGYTF. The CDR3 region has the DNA TGTGCCAGCAGAGAACAGGGAGGGGCTGGCTACACCTTC.

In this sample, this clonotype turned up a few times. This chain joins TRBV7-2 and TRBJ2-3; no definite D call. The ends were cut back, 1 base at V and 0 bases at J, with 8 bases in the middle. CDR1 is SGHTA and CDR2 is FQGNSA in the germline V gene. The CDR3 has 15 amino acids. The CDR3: CASSLGGQSTDTQYF. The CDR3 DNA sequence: TGTGCCAGCAGCTTAGGGGGTCAGAGCACAGATACGCAGTATTTT.

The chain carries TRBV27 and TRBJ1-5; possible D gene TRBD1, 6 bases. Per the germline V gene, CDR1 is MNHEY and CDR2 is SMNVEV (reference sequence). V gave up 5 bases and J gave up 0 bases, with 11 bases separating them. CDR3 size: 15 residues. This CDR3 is CASSVNRDSNQPQHF. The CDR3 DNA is TGTGCCAGCAGTGTTAACAGGGATAGCAATCAGCCCCAGCATTTT.

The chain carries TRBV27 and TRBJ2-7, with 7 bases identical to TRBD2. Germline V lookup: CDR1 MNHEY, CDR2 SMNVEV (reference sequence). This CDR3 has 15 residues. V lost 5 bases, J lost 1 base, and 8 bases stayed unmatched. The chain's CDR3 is CASSVYASGSYEQYF. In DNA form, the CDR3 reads TGTGCCAGCAGTGTATATGCTAGCGGATCCTACGAGCAGTACTTC.

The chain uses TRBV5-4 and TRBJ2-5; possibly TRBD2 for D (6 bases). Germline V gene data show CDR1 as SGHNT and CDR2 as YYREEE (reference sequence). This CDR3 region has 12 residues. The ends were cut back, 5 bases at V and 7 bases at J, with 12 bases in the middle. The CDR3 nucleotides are TGTGCCAGCAGTATCCCGGAGGGGACCCAGTACTTC. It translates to CASSIPEGTQYF.

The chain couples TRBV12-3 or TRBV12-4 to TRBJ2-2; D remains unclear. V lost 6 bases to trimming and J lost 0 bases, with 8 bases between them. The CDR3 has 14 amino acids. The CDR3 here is CASSPQTNTGELFF. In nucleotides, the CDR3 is TGTGCCAGCAGCCCCCAAACGAACACCGGGGAGCTGTTTTTT.

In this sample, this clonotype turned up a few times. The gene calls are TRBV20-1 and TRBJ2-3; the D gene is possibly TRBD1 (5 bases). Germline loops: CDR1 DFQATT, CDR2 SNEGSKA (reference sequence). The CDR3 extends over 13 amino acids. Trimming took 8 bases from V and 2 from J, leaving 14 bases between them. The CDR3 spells CSPRRGHTDTQYF. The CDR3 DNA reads TGCAGTCCCCGGCGCGGACACACAGATACGCAGTATTTT.

CDR3 bases: TGTGCCAGCAGTAAGATGGGGGTCGGTAGCAATCAGCCCCAGCATTTT. Its translation: CASSKMGVGSNQPQHF. V is TRBV12-3 or TRBV12-4 and J is TRBJ1-5, with D tentatively TRBD1 (5 bases). This CDR3 contains 16 residues. V lost 5 bases and J 0 bases, leaving 14 bases between the germline ends.

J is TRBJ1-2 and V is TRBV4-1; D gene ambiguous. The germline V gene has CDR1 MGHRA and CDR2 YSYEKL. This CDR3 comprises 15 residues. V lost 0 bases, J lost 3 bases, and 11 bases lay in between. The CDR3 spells CASSQEWREDYGYTF. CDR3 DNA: TGCGCCAGCAGCCAAGAGTGGAGGGAAGACTATGGCTACACCTTC.

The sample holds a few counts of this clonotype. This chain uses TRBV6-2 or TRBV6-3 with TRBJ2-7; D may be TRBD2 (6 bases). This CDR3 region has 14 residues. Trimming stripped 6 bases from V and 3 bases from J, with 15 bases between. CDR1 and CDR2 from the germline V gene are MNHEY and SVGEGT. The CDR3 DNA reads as TGTGCCAGCAGCCGGGACTGGACCCACTACGAGCAGTACTTC. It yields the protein CASSRDWTHYEQYF.

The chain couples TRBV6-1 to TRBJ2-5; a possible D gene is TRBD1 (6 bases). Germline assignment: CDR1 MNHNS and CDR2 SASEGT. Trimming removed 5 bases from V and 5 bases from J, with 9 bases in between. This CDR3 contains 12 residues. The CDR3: CASSPGAETQYF. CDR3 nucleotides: TGTGCCAGCAGTCCAGGGGCCGAGACCCAGTACTTC.

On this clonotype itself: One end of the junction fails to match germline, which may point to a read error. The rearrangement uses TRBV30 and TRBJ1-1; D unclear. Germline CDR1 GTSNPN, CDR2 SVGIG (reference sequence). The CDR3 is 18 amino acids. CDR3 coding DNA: TGTGCCTGGAGGTACCCCCCGTATGGAGGCGTGATGAACACTGAAGCTCTCTTT. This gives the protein CAWRYPPYGGVMNTEALF.

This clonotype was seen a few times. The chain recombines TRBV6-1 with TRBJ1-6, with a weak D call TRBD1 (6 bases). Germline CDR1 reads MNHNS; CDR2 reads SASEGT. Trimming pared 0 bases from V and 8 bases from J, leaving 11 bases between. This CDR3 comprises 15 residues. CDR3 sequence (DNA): TGTGCCAGCAGTGAAGCCAGGACAGATTATTCACCCCTCCACTTT. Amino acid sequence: CASSEARTDYSPLHF.

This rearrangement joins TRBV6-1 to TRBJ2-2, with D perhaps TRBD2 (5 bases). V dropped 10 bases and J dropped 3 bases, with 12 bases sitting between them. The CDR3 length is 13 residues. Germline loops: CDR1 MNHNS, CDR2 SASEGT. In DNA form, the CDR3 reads TGTGCCACCCCCAGGACTTACACCGGGGAGCTGTTTTTT. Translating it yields CATPRTYTGELFF.

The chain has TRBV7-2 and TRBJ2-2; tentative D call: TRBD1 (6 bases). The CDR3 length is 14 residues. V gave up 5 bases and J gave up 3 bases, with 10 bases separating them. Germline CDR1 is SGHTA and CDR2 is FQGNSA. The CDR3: CASSPRQDTGELFF. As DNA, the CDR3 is TGTGCCAGCAGCCCTAGACAGGACACCGGGGAGCTGTTTTTT.

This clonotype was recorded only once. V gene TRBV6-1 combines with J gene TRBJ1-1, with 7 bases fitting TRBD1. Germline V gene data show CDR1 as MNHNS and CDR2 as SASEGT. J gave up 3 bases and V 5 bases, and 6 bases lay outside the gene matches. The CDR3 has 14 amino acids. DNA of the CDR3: TGTGCCAGCAGTACAAGCCAGGGGGACACTGAAGCTTTCTTT. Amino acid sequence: CASSTSQGDTEAFF.